This T cell receptor beta chain came from a study of Graves' ophthalmopathy and Graves' hyperthyroidism. Transcripts of RNA were the source for amplifying TCR beta CDR3 regions. An initial RT-PCR round employing HTBI primers preceded a second-round multiplex PCR. A single record per CDR3 protein comes from TCRdb applying MiXCR to the multiplex PCR reads. The sample lists 650,000 to 900,000 distinct CDR3 sequences, 40% occurring once. V was clipped by 5 bases and J by 0 bases, with 19 bases between them. The CDR3 runs 17 residues. Germline assignment: CDR1 MNHEY and CDR2 SVGAGI. This TCR was recovered from an adult man with Graves' ophthalmopathy. The sequenced material came from peripheral blood. V usage is TRBV6-5 and J usage is TRBJ1-1, with D maybe TRBD1 (5 bases). Written as DNA, the CDR3 is TGTGCCAGCAGTACACCGAATTCCCAGGGCATGAACACTGAAGCTTTCTTT. Its protein product is CASSTPNSQGMNTEAFF.